Each of the 17 T cell receptor beta chains below was sequenced from the same sample in a study of CXCR3-negative and CXCR3-positive naive CD8 T cells. These receptors' targets are unknown. UMI labels and 5' RACE were used to prepare the TRB cDNA libraries. Using the 5' RACE reads, TCRdb records one entry per CDR3 protein without DNA. The repertoire table contains approximately 5,000 distinct CDR3 sequences. Study conclusions and caveats: CXCR3-expressing naive cells carried TRB CDR3s more hydrophobic than those of CXCR3-negative naive cells.

The sequenced material came from naive CXCR3+ CD8+ T cells from blood. As for subset: CD45RO-CCR7+CD27+CD95- naive CD8+ T cells expressing CXCR3 (TNR3+). Receptors originate from a human donor in good health. Some clones in this sample may be carry-over from other donors' samples.

The CDR3 sequence is CSVAEDYTYEQYF. The V call is TRBV29-1, the J call TRBJ2-7; TCRdb's D gene call, TRBD2, goes unchecked for lack of DNA. The CDR3 runs to 13 residues. Germline CDR1 is SQVTM and CDR2 is ANQGSEA.

The V call is TRBV14, the J call TRBJ2-3; with no DNA, the TCRdb D assignment of TRBD2 cannot be verified. Germline CDR1 SGHDN, CDR2 FVKESK. The length of the CDR3 is 15 residues. CDR3 sequence: CASSQLAGVADTQYF.

This chain uses TRBV7-2 with TRBJ2-7; TCRdb's assignment of TRBD1 cannot be checked, as there is no DNA. CDR1 SGHTA and CDR2 FQGNSA come from the germline V gene. This CDR3 is built from 13 residues. CDR3 loop: CASTRDTNYEQYF.

This chain connects TRBV29-1 to TRBJ1-1; the D call from TCRdb, TRBD1, cannot be confirmed without DNA. CDR1 and CDR2 (germline): SQVTM, ANQGSEA. This CDR3 has 12 amino acids. The chain's CDR3 is CSGAGANTEAFF. Full variable domain (outside the CDR3, taken from reference TRBV29-1 and TRBJ1-1): SAVISQKPSRDICQRGTSLTIQCQVDSQVTMMFWYRQQPGQSLTLIATANQGSEATYESGFVIDKFPISRPNLTFSTLTVSNMSPEDSSIYLCSGAGANTEAFFGQGTRLTVV.

The chain combines TRBV19 with TRBJ2-2; TCRdb designates TRBD2, a call that cannot be tested without DNA. CDR3 size: 16 residues. The V gene's germline CDR1 is LNHDA and CDR2 SQIVND (reference sequence). CDR3: CASTPELAGNTGELFF. Full variable domain (rest looked up from reference TRBV19 and TRBJ2-2): DGGITQSPKYLFRKEGQNVTLSCEQNLNHDAMYWYRQDPGQGLRLIYYSQIVNDFQKGDIAEGYSVSREKKESFPLTVTSAQKNPTAFYLCASTPELAGNTGELFFGEGSRLTVL.

This clonotype is medium-sized by frequency. The chain recombines TRBV29-1 with TRBJ1-4. CDR1 is SQVTM, CDR2 ANQGSEA, per germline. The CDR3 length is 14 residues. Here the CDR3 reads CSVRNMRASEKLFF.

Measured by frequency, this clonotype is medium-sized. V is TRBV18 and J is TRBJ2-5; lacking DNA, the TRBD2 call made by TCRdb goes unchecked. Germline V gene data show CDR1 as KGHSH and CDR2 as LQKENI. There are 16 residues in the CDR3. The CDR3 spells CASSPRVSGNQETQYF.

This chain connects TRBV28 to TRBJ2-5; the D call from TCRdb, TRBD2, cannot be confirmed without DNA. CDR3 size: 17 residues. Germline V gene lookup returns CDR1 MDHEN and CDR2 SYDVKM. The CDR3 is CASSLLGASGNQETQYF. Using reference TRBV28 and TRBJ2-5 for the parts outside the CDR3, the full variable domain is DVKVTQSSRYLVKRTGEKVFLECVQDMDHENMFWYRQDPGLGLRLIYFSYDVKMKEKGDIPEGYSVSREKKERFSLILESASTNQTSMYLCASSLLGASGNQETQYFGPGTRLLVL.

CDR3 in amino acids: CSATDFYNSPLHF. The chain couples TRBV20-1 to TRBJ1-6. The CDR3 consists of 13 residues. The germline CDR1 and CDR2 sequences are DFQATT and SNEGSKA (reference sequence).

Judged by frequency, this clonotype is medium-sized (0.01 to 0.1%). The chain uses TRBV29-1 and TRBJ2-1. Germline CDR1 is SQVTM and CDR2 is ANQGSEA. The CDR3 totals 11 residues. The CDR3 region is CSVDGYNEQFF.

This rearrangement joins TRBV6-5 to TRBJ2-4. Looked up from germline, CDR1 is MNHEY and CDR2 is SVGAGI. The CDR3 is 14 amino acids. Here the CDR3 reads CASSSAVAKNIQYF.

This clonotype is medium-sized by frequency. CDR3 protein: CASSTAGWDNEQFF. The V gene is TRBV4-3, the J gene TRBJ2-1; TCRdb indicates TRBD2, and absent DNA this call remains unverified. The CDR3 is 14 residues long. CDR1 is LGHNA, CDR2 YSLEER, per germline.

The chain couples TRBV7-9 to TRBJ1-1. The germline CDR1 and CDR2 sequences are SEHNR and FQNEAQ (reference sequence). The CDR3 contains 13 residues. CDR3 residues: CASSPILNTEAFF.

This clonotype is deemed medium-sized (0.01 to 0.1%) by its frequency. The V and J genes are TRBV7-2 and TRBJ2-2. CDR1 is SGHTA, CDR2 FQGNSA, per germline. This CDR3 contains 18 residues. The CDR3 loop is CASSFWTLETLSTGELFF.

The CDR3 reads CASSLVHLSSNQPQHF. V is TRBV5-5 and J is TRBJ1-5. Per the germline V gene, CDR1 is SGHKS and CDR2 is YYEKEE (reference sequence). This CDR3 is 16 amino acids long.

This chain joins TRBV29-1 and TRBJ1-2. Germline V gives CDR1 SQVTM, CDR2 ANQGSEA. The CDR3 runs to 14 residues. The CDR3 reads CSVEGYSTNYGYTF.

V usage is TRBV29-1 and J usage is TRBJ1-1. This CDR3 spans 12 amino acids. Germline CDR1 reads SQVTM; CDR2 reads ANQGSEA. The CDR3 loop is CSVLGLSTEAFF.